This is a list of T cell receptor beta chains from one sample in a study of blood T cell repertoires in COVID-19. Profiling relied on immunoSEQ multiplex PCR, and the TCRdb table lists in-frame clones only, not all of them. The sample lists about 410,000 clones; 89% were seen once. The sequenced sample was peripheral blood. All receptors come from a woman in her thirties or forties with COVID-19, enrolled during active disease. CDR3s include the opening cysteine and the closing phenylalanine or tryptophan. The D gene is left open where the match is weak. Where a row states a size, it is once, few, many or the class of an expanded clone; other rows omit it.

j_gene	abundance	v_gene	d_gene	CDR3aa	CDR3nt
TRBJ2-5	-	TRBV27	TRBD1	CASSLYTGTGGAETQYF	TGTGCCAGCAGTTTATATACAGGGACAGGGGGCGCAGAGACCCAGTACTTC
TRBJ2-7	-	TRBV3-1/TRBV3-2	TRBD1	CASSSGTGTYEQYF	TGTGCCAGCAGCTCCGGGACAGGGACCTACGAGCAGTACTTC
TRBJ2-2	-	TRBV5-1	TRBD1	CASSRDRGTRALGGELFF	TGCGCCAGCAGCCGGGACAGGGGAACGAGGGCCCTGGGCGGGGAGCTGTTTTTT
TRBJ1-2	-	TRBV29-1	-	CSVDRGPYGYTF	TGCAGCGTTGACAGGGGACCCTATGGCTACACCTTC
TRBJ1-4	-	TRBV5-4	-	CASFEWGELGEKLFF	TGTGCCAGCTTTGAATGGGGGGAACTGGGTGAAAAACTGTTTTTT
TRBJ1-2	-	TRBV5-6	-	CASSGIDRLYGYTF	TGTGCCAGCAGCGGTATTGACAGGCTCTATGGCTACACCTTC
TRBJ1-2	-	TRBV2	-	CASKSTGGAIDGYTF	TGTGCCAGCAAATCTACGGGGGGAGCTATTGACGGCTACACCTTC
TRBJ2-3	-	TRBV27	TRBD2	CASSPSSGGLADTQYF	TGTGCCAGCAGTCCATCTAGCGGGGGGCTGGCAGATACGCAGTATTTT
TRBJ1-4	-	TRBV7-4	TRBD1	CASSLLPPTGAIYEKLFF	TGTGCCAGCAGTTTACTACCTCCGACAGGGGCAATATATGAAAAACTGTTTTTT
TRBJ2-1	once	TRBV27	-	CASKELSGGKQFF	TGTGCCAGCAAAGAGCTTTCAGGGGGGAAACAGTTCTTC
TRBJ1-1	-	TRBV14	-	CASSQSGGTGTEAFF	TGTGCCAGCAGCCAAAGCGGCGGGACGGGTACTGAAGCTTTCTTT
TRBJ2-1	-	TRBV9	TRBD2	CASSYLGGRTYNEQFF	TGTGCCAGCAGTTACCTCGGCGGGAGAACCTACAATGAGCAGTTCTTC
TRBJ1-1	few	TRBV6-5	-	CASSFQGLWGAEAFF	TGTGCCAGCAGTTTTCAGGGCCTGTGGGGCGCTGAAGCTTTCTTT
TRBJ1-3	-	TRBV9	TRBD1	CASSPRTGGTGNTIYF	TGTGCCAGCAGCCCTCGGACAGGGGGTACTGGAAACACCATATATTTT
TRBJ2-1	-	TRBV18	TRBD2	CASSPIQPGGNEQFF	TGTGCCAGCTCACCCATCCAGCCGGGGGGGAATGAGCAGTTCTTC
TRBJ1-2	-	TRBV6-5	-	CASSYSVRGADYGYTF	TGTGCCAGCAGTTACTCGGTCCGGGGGGCGGACTATGGCTACACCTTC
TRBJ1-3	-	TRBV9	-	CASSVGQRNGNTIYF	TGTGCCAGCAGCGTAGGGCAGCGAAATGGAAACACCATATATTTT
TRBJ2-3	once	TRBV7-2	-	CASSLATGSEGDTQYF	TGTGCCAGCAGCTTAGCAACGGGGTCGGAGGGAGATACGCAGTATTTT
TRBJ1-6	-	TRBV9	-	CASSADMYNSPLHF	TGTGCCAGCAGCGCTGACATGTATAATTCACCCCTCCACTTT
TRBJ1-1	-	TRBV30	-	CACRHQNTEAFF	TGTGCCTGCCGACACCAGAACACTGAAGCTTTCTTT
TRBJ1-2	-	TRBV7-3	-	CASSLKNEVGYGYTF	TGTGCCAGCAGCTTAAAAAATGAGGTGGGCTATGGCTACACCTTC
TRBJ1-5	-	TRBV7-9	-	CASSPAGYRNQPQHF	TGTGCCAGCAGCCCAGCAGGGTACCGCAATCAGCCCCAGCATTTT
TRBJ1-2	-	TRBV21-1	-	CASTDRGVDYGYTF	TGTGCCAGCACCGATCGGGGGGTGGACTATGGCTACACCTTC
TRBJ2-3	-	TRBV28	-	CAPGLLYTDTQYF	TGTGCCCCTGGGCTATTGTACACAGATACGCAGTATTTT
TRBJ2-5	-	TRBV6-6	-	CASSQRETQYF	TGTGCCAGCAGTCAGAGGGAGACCCAGTACTTC
TRBJ2-7	once	TRBV28	TRBD1	CASTTAGTGRYEQYF	TGTGCCAGCACCACCGCCGGGACAGGGAGGTACGAGCAGTACTTC
TRBJ2-6	-	TRBV24-1	TRBD2	CATSGEGPGANVLTF	TGTGCCACCAGTGGGGAGGGTCCAGGGGCCAACGTCCTGACTTTC
TRBJ1-1	-	TRBV19	-	CASQDSPNTEAFF	TGTGCCAGTCAGGACAGCCCGAACACTGAAGCTTTCTTT
TRBJ1-1	-	TRBV5-1	TRBD1	CASSLSTGGIQIEAFF	TGCGCCAGCAGCCTGTCGACAGGGGGTATACAGATTGAAGCTTTCTTT
TRBJ1-1	-	TRBV7-2	TRBD1	CASSFSPGQGENTEAFF	TGTGCCAGCAGTTTTTCTCCGGGACAGGGGGAAAACACTGAAGCTTTCTTT
TRBJ2-3	-	TRBV27	TRBD2	CASSLYSGRASTDTQYF	TGTGCCAGCAGTTTATATAGCGGGAGGGCCAGCACAGATACGCAGTATTTT
TRBJ1-6	once	TRBV19	-	CASSTRGSSYNSPLHF	TGTGCCAGTAGTACCCGAGGGAGCTCCTATAATTCACCCCTCCACTTT
TRBJ1-5	-	TRBV28	-	CASHGGLQPQHF	TGTGCCAGCCACGGGGGTCTCCAGCCCCAGCATTTT
TRBJ1-3	-	TRBV4-1	-	CASSSPGTSGNTIYF	TGCGCCAGCAGCTCTCCGGGTACCTCTGGAAACACCATATATTTT
TRBJ2-1	-	TRBV19	-	CASRTGSVFNEQFF	TGTGCCAGTAGGACCGGGTCCGTGTTCAATGAGCAGTTCTTC
TRBJ2-2	-	TRBV7-7	TRBD2	CASSGGGTSGPGELFF	TGTGCTAGCAGCGGGGGTGGGACTAGCGGTCCCGGGGAGCTGTTTTTT
TRBJ1-6	-	TRBV7-9	-	CASSLEAGSPLHF	TGTGCCAGCAGCTTAGAAGCGGGTTCACCCCTCCACTTT
TRBJ1-1	-	TRBV15	-	CATSTSQGAGTEAFF	TGTGCCACCAGCACCAGTCAAGGGGCCGGTACTGAAGCTTTCTTT
TRBJ1-2	-	TRBV6-5	-	CASSYSRGANYGYTF	TGTGCCAGCAGTTACTCCCGGGGGGCTAACTATGGCTACACCTTC
TRBJ1-3	-	TRBV7-9	TRBD1	CASSHSTGEDTIYF	TGTGCCAGCAGTCATTCGACAGGGGAGGACACCATATATTTT
TRBJ1-1	-	TRBV28	TRBD1	CASSLSWTGGYGTRAEAFF	TGTGCCAGCAGTTTAAGTTGGACAGGGGGCTATGGAACGCGGGCTGAAGCTTTCTTT
TRBJ2-3	-	TRBV5-1	TRBD2	CASRLGTSGSTDTQYF	TGCGCCAGCAGATTAGGGACTAGCGGATCCACAGATACGCAGTATTTT
TRBJ1-1	many	TRBV29-1	-	CSAKVTGDNTEAFF	TGCAGCGCGAAGGTGACAGGTGATAACACTGAAGCTTTCTTT
TRBJ1-1	-	TRBV5-5	-	CASFGQLIMNTEAFF	TGTGCCAGCTTTGGACAGCTAATAATGAACACTGAAGCTTTCTTT
TRBJ1-4	-	TRBV11-2	TRBD1	CASSLAGRDRVMKGLFF	TGTGCCAGCAGCTTAGCCGGCCGAGACAGGGTAATGAAGGGGCTGTTTTTT
TRBJ1-6	once	TRBV2	TRBD1	CASSGVGTGYGSPLHF	TGTGCCAGCAGTGGGGTCGGGACAGGGTATGGTTCACCCCTCCACTTT
TRBJ2-5	-	TRBV15	-	CATSRDQVEGTQYF	TGTGCCACCAGCAGAGATCAAGTTGAGGGGACCCAGTACTTC
TRBJ1-6	-	TRBV28	-	CASSQGNSPLHF	TGTGCCAGCAGTCAGGGCAATTCACCCCTCCACTTT
TRBJ1-5	-	TRBV9	-	CASSVGHSNQPQHF	TGTGCCAGCAGCGTAGGTCATAGCAATCAGCCCCAGCATTTT
TRBJ2-1	-	TRBV5-4	-	CASSLGLRGGYNEQFF	TGTGCCAGCAGCTTGGGACTTAGGGGGGGCTACAATGAGCAGTTCTTC
TRBJ1-2	-	TRBV9	-	CASSAGTTNYGYTF	TGTGCCAGCAGCGCAGGGACTACTAACTATGGCTACACCTTC
TRBJ2-1	-	TRBV3-1/TRBV3-2	TRBD2	CASSQEPSGGVKNEQFF	TGTGCCAGCAGCCAAGAGCCTAGCGGGGGGGTCAAAAATGAGCAGTTCTTC
TRBJ1-1	-	TRBV6-1	-	CASSEALYRTNTEAFF	TGTGCCAGCAGTGAAGCGTTGTACAGAACGAACACTGAAGCTTTCTTT
TRBJ1-4	-	TRBV7-9	-	CASSLQNPNEKLFF	TGTGCCAGCAGCTTACAGAATCCGAATGAAAAACTGTTTTTT
TRBJ1-2	-	TRBV28	TRBD1	CASSLEGARHGYTF	TGTGCCAGCAGTTTAGAGGGGGCGCGGCATGGCTACACCTTC
TRBJ1-1	once	TRBV7-8	TRBD1	CASSFRATGGTEAFF	TGTGCCAGCAGCTTCAGGGCGACAGGGGGCACTGAAGCTTTCTTT
TRBJ1-2	-	TRBV27	-	CASSFSTGLRYTF	TGTGCCAGCAGTTTTTCAACAGGGCTTCGCTACACCTTC
TRBJ2-7	-	TRBV3-1/TRBV3-2	TRBD1	CASSQDPVGTGGSYEQYF	TGTGCCAGCAGCCAAGATCCTGTTGGGACAGGGGGCTCCTACGAGCAGTACTTC
TRBJ2-1	-	TRBV16	-	CASSPPRGPAEPYNEQFF	TGTGCCAGCAGCCCCCCCCGAGGGCCCGCAGAGCCCTACAATGAGCAGTTCTTC
TRBJ2-7	-	TRBV7-9	TRBD1	CASSARTGLGTQYF	TGTGCCAGCAGCGCCAGGACAGGATTGGGCACGCAGTACTTC